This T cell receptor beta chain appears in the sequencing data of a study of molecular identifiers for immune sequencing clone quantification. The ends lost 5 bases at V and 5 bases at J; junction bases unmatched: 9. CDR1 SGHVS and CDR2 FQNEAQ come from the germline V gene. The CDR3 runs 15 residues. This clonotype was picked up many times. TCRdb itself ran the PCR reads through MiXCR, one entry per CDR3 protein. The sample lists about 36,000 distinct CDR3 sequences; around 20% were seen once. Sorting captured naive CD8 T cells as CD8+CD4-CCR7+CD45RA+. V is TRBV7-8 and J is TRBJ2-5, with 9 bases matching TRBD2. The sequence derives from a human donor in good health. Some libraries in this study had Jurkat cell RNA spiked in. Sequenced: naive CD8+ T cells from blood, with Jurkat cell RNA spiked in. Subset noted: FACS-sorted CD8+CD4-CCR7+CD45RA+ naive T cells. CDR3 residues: CASSNNLAGVETQYF. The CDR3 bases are TGTGCCAGCAGCAATAACTTAGCGGGAGTGGAGACCCAGTACTTC. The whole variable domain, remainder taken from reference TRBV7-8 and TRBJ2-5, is GAGVSQSPRYKVAKRGQDVALRCDPISGHVSLFWYQQALGQGPEFLTYFQNEAQLDKSGLPSDRFFAERPEGSVSTLKIQRTQQEDSAVYLCASSNNLAGVETQYFGPGTRLLVL.